This passage covers 20 T cell receptor beta chains from one sample sequenced in a study of Ad26.COV2.S vaccination and SARS-CoV-2 variants. Assay used: immunoSEQ multiplex PCR; TCRdb lists only in-frame clones, some missing. This sample yields 450,000 to 550,000 clones, of which roughly nine tenths are seen a single time; 2.5% belongs to the top ten. As for treatment: some 20 received Ad26.COV2.S at low or high dose, single or two shots; 5 received placebo; per-sample allocation not given. Sampling happened 63 days after the first vaccine or placebo injection. Sequenced material: peripheral blood, taken in a trial of Ad26.COV2.S vaccine versus placebo. All receptors come from a person aged 18-60 years who received the Ad26.COV2.S COVID-19 vaccine or a placebo.

The rearrangement uses TRBV6-5 and TRBJ1-1; 9 nucleotides line up with TRBD1. The CDR3 totals 14 residues. The V gene's germline CDR1 is MNHEY and CDR2 SVGAGI. V trimming: 4 bases; J trimming: 6 bases; junction bases outside the gene matches: 6. CDR3 nucleotides: TGTGCCAGCAGTTCCCACAGGGGGCGGGCTGAAGCTTTCTTT. It specifies CASSSHRGRAEAFF.

The V gene is TRBV28, the J gene TRBJ1-5, with D possibly matching TRBD1 (6 bases). CDR1 is MDHEN, CDR2 SYDVKM, per germline. The germline V and J ends were trimmed by 11 bases and 3 bases, with 11 bases remaining between them. The CDR3 covers 12 residues. DNA for the CDR3: TGTGCCGTCGGACAGAACAATCAGCCCCAGCATTTT. Its translation: CAVGQNNQPQHF.

The chain employs TRBV5-4 and TRBJ1-2, with 9 positions matching TRBD1. CDR3 length: 15 amino acids. V lost 0 bases, J lost 4 bases, and 4 bases stayed unmatched. Germline V lookup: CDR1 SGHNT, CDR2 YYREEE (reference sequence). Written as DNA, the CDR3 is TGTGCCAGCAGCTTGGAACCGGGACAGGGCTATGGCTACACCTTC. Amino acids: CASSLEPGQGYGYTF. Combining the CDR3 with reference TRBV5-4 and TRBJ1-2 gives the whole variable domain ETGVTQSPTHLIKTRGQQVTLRCSSQSGHNTVSWYQQALGQGPQFIFQYYREEENGRGNFPPRFSGLQFPNYSSELNVNALELDDSALYLCASSLEPGQGYGYTFGSGTRLTVV.

This rearrangement joins TRBV9 to TRBJ1-6; D perhaps matches TRBD1 (6 bases). Germline-derived CDR1 and CDR2 are SGDLS and YYNGEE. The CDR3 length is 16 residues. V lost 3 bases to trimming and J lost 6 bases, with 16 bases between them. In DNA form, the CDR3 reads TGTGCCAGCAGCGATCCCAGGGGAATGGGTAATTCACCCCTCCACTTT. Its translation: CASSDPRGMGNSPLHF.

This chain links TRBV5-4 with TRBJ2-7; no clear D. The CDR3 spans 10 residues. Germline loops: CDR1 SGHNT, CDR2 YYREEE (reference sequence). The V end was cut by 7 bases, the J end by 3 bases, with 5 bases between. Here the CDR3 DNA reads TGTGCCAGCGCCTACTACGAGCAGTACGTC. Its translation: CASAYYEQYV.

The chain joins TRBV2 to TRBJ1-4; possible D gene TRBD1, 6 bases. This CDR3 has 14 residues. Per germline, CDR1 SNHLY and CDR2 FYNNEI. Trimming removed 3 bases at V and 4 bases at J, with 9 bases between. The CDR3 loop reads CASSERGYNEKLFF. The CDR3 DNA is TGTGCCAGCAGTGAGAGGGGGTATAATGAAAAACTGTTTTTT.

The chain couples TRBV7-9 to TRBJ2-7; D gene ambiguous. There are 13 residues in the CDR3. Germline V gene sequence: CDR1 SEHNR, CDR2 FQNEAQ (reference sequence). Trimming took 1 base from V and 7 from J, leaving 11 bases between them. This CDR3 is CASSLGPLWEQYF. In DNA form, the CDR3 reads TGTGCCAGCAGCTTAGGACCTTTGTGGGAGCAGTACTTC.

J is TRBJ2-4 and V is TRBV11-3; 8 nucleotides match TRBD2. Germline CDR1 SGHNT, CDR2 YENEEA. The V and J ends lost 5 bases and 2 bases, in that order; junction bases with no gene match: 2. This CDR3 contains 14 residues. The CDR3 region is CASSAGGSKNIQYF. The DNA for the CDR3 is TGTGCCAGCAGCGCGGGGGGTTCCAAAAACATTCAGTACTTC. Variable domain in full (rest from reference TRBV11-3 and TRBJ2-4): EAGVVQSPRYKIIEKKQPVAFWCNPISGHNTLYWYLQNLGQGPELLIRYENEEAVDDSQLPKDRFSAERLKGVDSTLKIQPAELGDSAVYLCASSAGGSKNIQYFGAGTRLSVL.

This chain connects TRBV29-1 to TRBJ2-5, with a tentative D call TRBD2 (5 bases). The germline CDR1 and CDR2 sequences are SQVTM and ANQGSEA. V lost 2 bases, J lost 9 bases, and 13 bases lay in between. The CDR3 loop spans 12 amino acids. CDR3 coding DNA: TGCAGCGTTGAAAGGCAGTCCGGGGCCCAGTACTTC. Its translation is CSVERQSGAQYF.

This rearrangement joins TRBV5-4 to TRBJ2-5, with 10 bases fitting TRBD1. Germline-derived CDR1 and CDR2 are SGHNT and YYREEE (reference sequence). Losses at the gene ends were 4 bases for V and 4 bases for J; bases not matched to a gene: 7. This CDR3 contains 15 residues. The CDR3 sequence: CASSRPGQGLETQYF. CDR3 sequence (DNA): TGTGCCAGCAGCCGGCCGGGACAGGGGTTAGAGACCCAGTACTTC.

The rearrangement links TRBV27 to TRBJ2-7; TRBD2 might be the D (6 bases). Trimming took off 3 bases at V and 2 bases at J, with 11 bases between the two ends. The germline V gene has CDR1 MNHEY and CDR2 SMNVEV (reference sequence). The CDR3 runs to 14 residues. The CDR3 region has the DNA TGTGCCAGCAGTTTTGCGGGCGGGACCTACGAGCAGTACTTC. It specifies CASSFAGGTYEQYF.

The chain carries TRBV13 and TRBJ2-3; D may match TRBD1 or TRBD2 (5 bases each). The CDR3 loop spans 16 amino acids. Trimming removed 0 bases at V and 5 bases at J, with 15 bases between. The germline CDR1 and CDR2 sequences are PRHDT and FYEKMQ (reference sequence). In nucleotides, the CDR3 is TGTGCCAGCAGCTTAGGCCTTTCGGGGCGCGGAGATACGCAGTATTTT. Amino acids: CASSLGLSGRGDTQYF. The full variable domain, in which reference TRBV13 and TRBJ2-3 provide the parts outside the CDR3, is AAGVIQSPRHLIKEKRETATLKCYPIPRHDTVYWYQQGPGQDPQFLISFYEKMQSDKGSIPDRFSAQQFSDYHSELNMSSLELGDSALYFCASSLGLSGRGDTQYFGPGTRLTVL.

The chain combines TRBV6-2 or TRBV6-3 with TRBJ1-1, with D possibly matching TRBD1 (5 bases). V was clipped by 1 base and J by 1 base, with 16 bases between them. Germline V gene sequence: CDR1 MNHEY, CDR2 SVGEGT. The CDR3 spans 17 residues. For the CDR3, the DNA is TGTGCCAGCAGTTACTACCACCCCCGGGACCCGAACACTGAAGCTTTCTTT. This codes for CASSYYHPRDPNTEAFF.

The chain employs TRBV11-3 and TRBJ2-5; D is perhaps TRBD2 (6 bases). V lost 3 bases to trimming and J lost 3 bases, with 14 bases between them. CDR1 is SGHNT, CDR2 YENEEA, per germline. The CDR3 totals 15 residues. The CDR3 bases are TGTGCCAGCAGCTTTGTGGGAGGAACTGAAGAGACCCAGTACTTC. It codes for CASSFVGGTEETQYF.

The rearrangement uses TRBV4-3 and TRBJ2-1; TRBD1 matches at 10 bases. This CDR3 has 15 amino acids. The junction had 5 bases not matched to a gene; V was cut back by 7 bases and J by 2 bases. The V gene's germline CDR1 is LGHNA and CDR2 YSLEER. CDR3 amino acids: CASKMGTGAYNEQFF. The CDR3 coding sequence is TGCGCCAGCAAAATGGGGACAGGGGCCTACAATGAGCAGTTCTTC.

This clone was picked up many times. The V gene is TRBV7-9, the J gene TRBJ1-2, with a possible D match to TRBD1 (5 bases). Germline V gene data show CDR1 as SEHNR and CDR2 as FQNEAQ (reference sequence). This CDR3 has 16 amino acids. With 5 bases removed from V and 1 base from J, the gap between germline ends came to 17 bases. CDR3 nucleotide sequence: TGTGCCAGCAGCCCGACGAGGGGATACTTTAACTATGGCTACACCTTC. This gives the protein CASSPTRGYFNYGYTF.

This chain uses TRBV6-5 with TRBJ1-1; 8 nucleotides align to TRBD1. The CDR3 covers 14 residues. CDR1 and CDR2 from the germline V gene are MNHEY and SVGAGI. The ends lost 5 bases at V and 1 base at J; junction bases unmatched: 3. The CDR3 region is CASSMTGENTEAFF. The CDR3 DNA is TGTGCCAGCAGTATGACAGGGGAGAACACTGAAGCTTTCTTT.

Only one count was recorded for this clone. The rearrangement uses TRBV20-1 and TRBJ2-3; tentative D call: TRBD2 (7 bases). The CDR3 consists of 16 residues. Germline V lookup: CDR1 DFQATT, CDR2 SNEGSKA (reference sequence). V was clipped by 3 bases and J by 0 bases, with 16 bases between them. The CDR3 loop is CSASQGGVPSTDTQYF. The CDR3, as DNA: TGCAGTGCTAGTCAAGGGGGGGTCCCTAGCACAGATACGCAGTATTTT.

J is TRBJ1-2 and V is TRBV5-8, with D perhaps TRBD1 (5 bases). CDR1 is SGHTS and CDR2 is YDEGEE in the germline V gene. The CDR3 has 13 amino acids. The V end lost 5 bases, the J end lost 4 bases, and 12 bases lay between the germline ends. CDR3 bases: TGTGCCAGCAGTACCAGGGTCAGCTATGGCTACACCTTC. Translated: CASSTRVSYGYTF.

V is TRBV15 and J is TRBJ2-5; D possibly matches TRBD1 or TRBD2 (5 bases each). This CDR3 contains 15 residues. Germline-derived CDR1 and CDR2 are LNHNV and YYDKDF (reference sequence). Trimming removed 4 bases from V and 5 bases from J, with 17 bases in between. This chain's CDR3 is CATSTPGTPVETQYF. DNA of the CDR3: TGTGCCACCAGCACCCCCGGGACCCCCGTCGAGACCCAGTACTTC.